This entry features one T cell receptor beta chain sequence. The PCR contained 60 Vbeta and 13 Jbeta primers. Sequencing used immunoSEQ multiplex PCR; TCRdb keeps in-frame clones, though not all of them. The sample consists of tens of thousands of clones, 75% of them appearing once. The data belong to a study of cytomegalovirus exposure and HLA in healthy donors. Germline V CDR1 and CDR2: SNHLY, FYNNEI. V dropped 6 bases and J dropped 8; count of bases not matched to a gene: 5. This CDR3 has 12 amino acids. This clonotype was obtained from a man in his forties in good health and CMV-seronegative. The rearrangement links TRBV2 to TRBJ1-1; 8 bases fit TRBD1. What was sequenced was PBMCs. The CDR3 sequence: CASRMGQEEAFF. The CDR3 nucleotides read TGTGCCAGCAGGATGGGACAGGAAGAAGCTTTCTTT.